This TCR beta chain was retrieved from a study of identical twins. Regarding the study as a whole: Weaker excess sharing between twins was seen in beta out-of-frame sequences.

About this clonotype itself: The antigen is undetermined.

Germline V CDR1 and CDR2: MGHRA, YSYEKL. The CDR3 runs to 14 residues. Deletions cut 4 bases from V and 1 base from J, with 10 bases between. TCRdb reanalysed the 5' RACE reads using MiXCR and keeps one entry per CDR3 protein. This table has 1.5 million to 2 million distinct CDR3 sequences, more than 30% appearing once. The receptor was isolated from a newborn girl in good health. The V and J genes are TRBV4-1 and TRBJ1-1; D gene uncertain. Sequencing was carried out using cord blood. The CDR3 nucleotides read TGCGCCAGCAGCCTCTCGACACCGAACACTGAAGCTTTCTTT. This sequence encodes CASSLSTPNTEAFF.